This passage covers 31 T cell receptor beta chains from one sample sequenced in a study of blood T cell repertoires in COVID-19. Generated by immunoSEQ multiplex PCR, the TCRdb table keeps only in-frame clones and is missing some. Of 350,000 to 450,000 clones in the sample, 75% to 90% were seen once. The specimen was peripheral blood. Receptor source: a woman aged 18-29 years with acute or convalescent COVID-19.

The chain has TRBV27 and TRBJ1-1, with 7 positions matching TRBD1. The CDR3 totals 15 residues. Looked up from germline, CDR1 is MNHEY and CDR2 is SMNVEV (reference sequence). V lost 6 bases, J lost 1 base, and 8 bases stayed unmatched. The CDR3 DNA follows: TGTGCCAGCAGGAGGAGAGGGACAGAGAACACTGAAGCTTTCTTT. Its protein product is CASRRRGTENTEAFF.

V and J are TRBV6-2 or TRBV6-3 and TRBJ1-1, with a tentative D call TRBD1 (5 bases). V shed 2 bases and J shed 2 bases, with 9 bases lying between them. Germline lookup yields CDR1 MNHEY and CDR2 SVGEGT. The CDR3 is 14 residues long. CDR3 in DNA: TGTGCCAGCAGTTACCTCCAGGGCAACACTGAAGCTTTCTTT. This translates into CASSYLQGNTEAFF.

The V call is TRBV2, the J call TRBJ2-7; maybe TRBD1 (5 bases). The germline V gene encodes CDR1 SNHLY and CDR2 FYNNEI. CDR3 length: 14 residues. Trimming left V 7 bases short and J 3 bases short, with 16 bases between. The CDR3 loop reads CASTTGQPYYEQYF. Here the CDR3 DNA reads TGTGCCAGCACAACAGGTCAACCGTACTACGAGCAGTACTTC.

The V call is TRBV9, the J call TRBJ1-3; 10 bases line up with TRBD1. Germline trimming cut 2 bases from V and 8 bases from J; bases unmatched to any gene: 1. The germline V gene encodes CDR1 SGDLS and CDR2 YYNGEE. The length of the CDR3 is 13 residues. In DNA, the CDR3 is TGTGCCAGCAGCGTCGGGACAGGGGACACCATATATTTT. It translates to CASSVGTGDTIYF.

The rearrangement uses TRBV2 and TRBJ1-3; 8 positions agree with TRBD1. V lost 6 bases and J lost 3; bases outside the gene matches: 7. CDR3 length: 15 amino acids. From germline, CDR1 is SNHLY and CDR2 FYNNEI. The CDR3 sequence is CASRGQEGIGNTIYF. CDR3 nucleotides: TGTGCCAGCAGGGGACAGGAGGGAATTGGAAACACCATATATTTT.

The CDR3 nucleotides are TGCAGCGTGAACACGGGACAGAGCTCTGGGGCCAACGTCCTGACTTTC. It is translated as CSVNTGQSSGANVLTF. This chain uses TRBV29-1 with TRBJ2-6, with 7 positions matching TRBD1. Trimming took 6 bases from V and 0 from J; bases not matched to a gene: 8. The CDR3 spans 16 residues. Germline V gene lookup returns CDR1 SQVTM and CDR2 ANQGSEA.

This clone was seen a single time. V gene TRBV7-3 combines with J gene TRBJ1-3; D gene ambiguous. CDR1 is SGHTA and CDR2 is FQGTGA in the germline V gene. V lost 5 bases and J 2 bases, leaving 13 bases between the germline ends. The CDR3 is made up of 15 amino acids. CDR3 coding DNA: TGTGCCAGCAGCACTCCTGCGGTTCCTGGAAACACCATATATTTT. Residues: CASSTPAVPGNTIYF.

About this clone: Other DNA sequences in this sample translate to the same CDR3. The chain links TRBV24-1 to TRBJ1-5; TRBD1 might be the D (5 bases). Trimming removed 0 bases from V and 7 bases from J, with 6 bases in between. The CDR3 covers 13 residues. Per the germline V gene, CDR1 is KGHDR and CDR2 is SFDVKD. CDR3 sequence (DNA): TGTGCCACCAGTGATTTGCCAGGGCAGCCCCAGCATTTT. Protein product: CATSDLPGQPQHF.

The chain recombines TRBV30 with TRBJ1-2; maybe TRBD1 (6 bases). Germline V gene data show CDR1 as GTSNPN and CDR2 as SVGIG (reference sequence). Trimming took 1 base from V and 2 from J, leaving 8 bases between them. The CDR3 runs 13 residues. The CDR3 is CAWSETGNYGYTF. The CDR3 DNA reads as TGTGCCTGGAGTGAAACAGGGAACTATGGCTACACCTTC.

The chain uses TRBV18 and TRBJ1-2, with no clear D. Germline V gene data show CDR1 as KGHSH and CDR2 as LQKENI. The CDR3 runs 15 residues. V was pared by 2 bases and J by 8 bases, with 18 bases between. CDR3 nucleotides: TGTGCCAGCTCACCATCCCTCGAGGGCGCCAACGGCTACACCTTC. Residues: CASSPSLEGANGYTF.

The chain is built from TRBV28 and TRBJ2-3; D is ambiguous. V was pared by 7 bases and J by 2 bases, with 10 bases between. CDR3 size: 13 residues. Germline-derived CDR1 and CDR2 are MDHEN and SYDVKM. The CDR3 coding sequence is TGTGCCAGCACCCTCTACCTCACAGATACGCAGTATTTT. Translating gives CASTLYLTDTQYF.

This chain connects TRBV27 to TRBJ1-4; D gene ambiguous. CDR1 is MNHEY, CDR2 SMNVEV, per germline (reference sequence). CDR3 length: 16 residues. V was cut by 9 bases and J by 5 bases, with 22 bases left in between. The CDR3 here is CASRTAWAGKNEKLFF. The CDR3 coding sequence is TGTGCCAGTAGAACGGCCTGGGCAGGAAAAAATGAAAAACTGTTTTTT.

The chain employs TRBV10-3 and TRBJ1-6, with D unresolved. CDR1 is ENHRY, CDR2 SYGVKD, per germline. This CDR3 is built from 14 residues. V lost 0 bases and J 5 bases, leaving 5 bases between the germline ends. The CDR3 sequence is CAISESADNSPLHF. The CDR3, as DNA: TGTGCCATCAGTGAGTCGGCAGATAATTCACCCCTCCACTTT.

This CDR3 reads CASSGRGSTDTQYF. The DNA of the CDR3 is TGTGCCAGCTCGGGGCGGGGTAGCACAGATACGCAGTATTTT. V usage is TRBV7-3 and J usage is TRBJ2-3; D is perhaps TRBD2 (6 bases). The CDR3 loop spans 14 amino acids. The germline V gene has CDR1 SGHTA and CDR2 FQGTGA. V lost 8 bases to trimming and J lost 0 bases, with 12 bases between them.

This clone was recorded many times. The chain couples TRBV6-2 or TRBV6-3 to TRBJ2-2, with 7 bases aligning to TRBD1. The germline V gene has CDR1 MNHEY and CDR2 SVGEGT. CDR3 size: 16 residues. V was clipped by 2 bases and J by 3 bases; unmatched bases: 6. CDR3 in amino acids: CASSYDRATYTGELFF. DNA for the CDR3: TGTGCCAGCAGTTACGACAGGGCCACCTACACCGGGGAGCTGTTTTTT.

CDR3 loop: CASSTLKGAGGPIQETQYF. The CDR3, as DNA: TGCGCCAGCAGCACTCTCAAGGGAGCGGGGGGTCCTATCCAAGAGACCCAGTACTTC. The rearrangement uses TRBV5-1 and TRBJ2-5; the match to TRBD2 covers 9 bases. CDR3 length: 19 residues. The junction had 17 bases not matched to a gene; V was cut back by 4 bases and J by 1 base. The germline gives CDR1 SGHRS, CDR2 YFSETQ.

This sequence joins TRBV7-2 and TRBJ1-3; 10 positions match TRBD1. J gave up 2 bases and V 7 bases, and 8 bases lay outside the gene matches. The CDR3 has 16 amino acids. CDR1 SGHTA and CDR2 FQGNSA come from the germline V gene. CDR3 coding DNA: TGTGCCAGCACCTCGACCGGGACAGGGGCTGGAAACACCATATATTTT. It translates to CASTSTGTGAGNTIYF.

The rearrangement links TRBV27 to TRBJ1-5, with a weak D call TRBD1 (6 bases). CDR3 length: 15 residues. V was cut by 4 bases and J by 0 bases, with 10 bases left in between. Germline values: CDR1 MNHEY, CDR2 SMNVEV (reference sequence). CDR3 sequence (DNA): TGTGCCAGCAGTTCCAGGGGATCTAGCAATCAGCCCCAGCATTTT. This encodes CASSSRGSSNQPQHF.

The V gene is TRBV19, the J gene TRBJ2-3; D perhaps matches TRBD2 (5 bases). V shed 3 bases and J shed 1 base, with 11 bases lying between them. Germline V lookup: CDR1 LNHDA, CDR2 SQIVND (reference sequence). This CDR3 is built from 15 residues. The DNA of the CDR3 is TGTGCCAGTAGTATTGCCATGAGGGGCACAGATACGCAGTATTTT. Its protein is CASSIAMRGTDTQYF.

The chain employs TRBV4-2 and TRBJ1-2; D perhaps matches TRBD1 (5 bases). Per the germline V gene, CDR1 is LGHNA and CDR2 is YNFKEQ. Between the trimmed V and J ends, which lost 3 bases and 7 bases, there was a span of 15 bases. The CDR3 extends over 14 amino acids. CDR3 nucleotide sequence: TGTGCCAGCAGCCATTCAGACAGAGAAGGTGGCTACACCTTC. Protein sequence: CASSHSDREGGYTF.

The rearrangement links TRBV5-1 to TRBJ2-7, with 8 bases fitting TRBD2. The CDR3 has 13 amino acids. In germline, CDR1 is SGHRS, CDR2 YFSETQ. V dropped 1 base and J dropped 4; count of bases not matched to a gene: 1. The CDR3 nucleotides read TGCGCCAGCAGCTTGACTAGCGGATACGAGCAGTACTTC. Encoded protein: CASSLTSGYEQYF. The complete variable domain, with remaining parts taken from reference TRBV5-1 and TRBJ2-7, reads KAGVTQTPRYLIKTRGQQVTLSCSPISGHRSVSWYQQTPGQGLQFLFEYFSETQRNKGNFPGRFSGRQFSNSRSEMNVSTLELGDSALYLCASSLTSGYEQYFGPGTRLTVT.

This chain joins TRBV9 and TRBJ2-3, with 9 bases fitting TRBD2. The CDR3 length is 14 residues. Trimming took 2 bases from V and 4 from J; bases not matched to a gene: 2. The germline CDR1 and CDR2 sequences are SGDLS and YYNGEE. The CDR3 nucleotides read TGTGCCAGCAGCGTGGGCGGGGGGGCAGATACGCAGTATTTT. This gives the protein CASSVGGGADTQYF.

V is TRBV9 and J is TRBJ2-7; tentative D call: TRBD1 (6 bases). Germline-derived CDR1 and CDR2 are SGDLS and YYNGEE. V lost 4 bases and J lost 4, with 15 bases in between. The CDR3 length is 14 residues. The CDR3 is CASSFGAQGYEQYF. In DNA form, the CDR3 reads TGTGCCAGCAGCTTTGGGGCCCAGGGGTACGAGCAGTACTTC.

V usage is TRBV28 and J usage is TRBJ2-7, with 9 positions matching TRBD2. The CDR3 extends over 15 amino acids. Germline V lookup: CDR1 MDHEN, CDR2 SYDVKM. The V and J ends lost 5 bases and 2 bases, in that order; junction bases with no gene match: 7. The DNA of the CDR3 is TGTGCCAGCAGTCCATCGGTAGCGGGGGCCTACGAGCAGTACTTC. Protein: CASSPSVAGAYEQYF.

The V gene is TRBV25-1, the J gene TRBJ1-1; perhaps TRBD1 as D (6 bases). Trimming left V 4 bases short and J 4 bases short, with 10 bases between. The germline gives CDR1 MGHDK, CDR2 SYGVNS. The CDR3 is 13 amino acids. The CDR3 nucleotides read TGTGCCAGCAGTGGAGGACAGCGCACTGAAGCTTTCTTT. Translating gives CASSGGQRTEAFF. Full variable domain (outside the CDR3, taken from reference TRBV25-1 and TRBJ1-1): EADIYQTPRYLVIGTGKKITLECSQTMGHDKMYWYQQDPGMELHLIHYSYGVNSTEKGDLSSESTVSRIRTEHFPLTLESARPSHTSQYLCASSGGQRTEAFFGQGTRLTVV.

The gene calls are TRBV6-5 and TRBJ2-1; no firm D call. CDR3 length: 13 amino acids. Germline CDR1 MNHEY, CDR2 SVGAGI. Trimming stripped 4 bases from V and 3 bases from J, with 7 bases between. For the CDR3, the DNA is TGTGCCAGCAGTTCCCAGGACTACAATGAGCAGTTCTTC. It encodes CASSSQDYNEQFF.

The chain uses TRBV19 and TRBJ1-2; D is uncertain. Germline V gene lookup returns CDR1 LNHDA and CDR2 SQIVND (reference sequence). The V end was cut by 4 bases, the J end by 4 bases, with 22 bases between. The CDR3 has 17 amino acids. The CDR3 sequence is CASSNNLRQDSIYGYTF. The CDR3 DNA reads as TGTGCCAGTAGTAATAATTTAAGGCAGGATTCCATCTATGGCTACACCTTC.

This chain connects TRBV3-1 (or the pseudogene TRBV3-2) to TRBJ2-1; D possibly corresponds to TRBD2 (5 bases). This CDR3 has 14 amino acids. The germline gives CDR1 LGHDT, CDR2 YNNKEL (reference sequence). Trimming cost V 0 bases and J 6 bases, with 9 bases left between them. Here the CDR3 DNA reads TGTGCCAGCAGCCAAGACAGCGGCCCCAATGAGCAGTTCTTC. It encodes CASSQDSGPNEQFF.

The rearrangement joins TRBV10-1 to TRBJ1-1; TRBD1 might be the D (6 bases). The CDR3 is made up of 13 amino acids. V dropped 6 bases and J dropped 1 base, with 9 bases sitting between them. CDR1 WNHNN and CDR2 SYGVQD come from the germline V gene (reference sequence). Written as DNA, the CDR3 is TGCGCCAGCAGCCCGACAGGGAACACTGAAGCTTTCTTT. Protein: CASSPTGNTEAFF.

This rearrangement joins TRBV12-3 or TRBV12-4 to TRBJ1-2; TRBD1 agrees at 7 bases. V shed 6 bases, J shed 3 bases, and the junction held 4 bases outside the gene matches. The CDR3 covers 13 residues. For the CDR3, the DNA is TGTGCCAGCAGACGAACAGGGGACTATGGCTACACCTTC. This codes for CASRRTGDYGYTF.

The V gene is TRBV9, the J gene TRBJ1-5; TRBD1 aligns across 9 bases. J gave up 4 bases and V 2 bases, and 4 bases lay outside the gene matches. This CDR3 spans 15 amino acids. Germline-derived CDR1 and CDR2 are SGDLS and YYNGEE. The CDR3 reads CASSVGQGVNQPQHF. For the CDR3, the DNA is TGTGCCAGCAGCGTGGGACAGGGTGTAAATCAGCCCCAGCATTTT.